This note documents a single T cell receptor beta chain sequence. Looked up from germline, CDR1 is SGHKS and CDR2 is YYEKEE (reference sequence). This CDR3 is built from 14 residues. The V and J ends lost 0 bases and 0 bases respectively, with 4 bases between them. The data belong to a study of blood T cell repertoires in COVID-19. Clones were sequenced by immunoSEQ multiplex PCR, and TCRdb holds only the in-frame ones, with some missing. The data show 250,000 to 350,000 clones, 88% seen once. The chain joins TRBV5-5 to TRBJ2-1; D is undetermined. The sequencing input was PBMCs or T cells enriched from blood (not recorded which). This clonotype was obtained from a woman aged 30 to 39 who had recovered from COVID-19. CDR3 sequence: CASSLESSYNEQFF. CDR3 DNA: TGTGCCAGCAGCTTGGAGAGCTCCTACAATGAGCAGTTCTTC.